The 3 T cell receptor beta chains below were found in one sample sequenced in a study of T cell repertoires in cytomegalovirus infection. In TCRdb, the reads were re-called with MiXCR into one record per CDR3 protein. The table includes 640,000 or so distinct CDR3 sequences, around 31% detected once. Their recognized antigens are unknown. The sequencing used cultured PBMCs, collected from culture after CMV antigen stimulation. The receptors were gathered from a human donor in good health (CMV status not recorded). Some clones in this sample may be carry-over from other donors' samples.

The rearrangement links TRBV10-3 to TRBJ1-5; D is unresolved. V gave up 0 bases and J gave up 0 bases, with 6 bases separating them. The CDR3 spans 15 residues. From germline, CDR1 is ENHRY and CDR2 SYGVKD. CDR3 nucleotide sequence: TGTGCCATCAGTGAGTCGGCAGATAGCAATCAGCCCCAGCATTTT. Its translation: CAISESADSNQPQHF.

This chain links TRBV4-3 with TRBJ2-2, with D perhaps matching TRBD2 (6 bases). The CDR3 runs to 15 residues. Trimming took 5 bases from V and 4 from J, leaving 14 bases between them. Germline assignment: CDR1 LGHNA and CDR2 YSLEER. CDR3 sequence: CASSSGGASTGELFF. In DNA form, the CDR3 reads TGCGCCAGCAGCTCCGGGGGAGCCTCCACCGGGGAGCTGTTTTTT.

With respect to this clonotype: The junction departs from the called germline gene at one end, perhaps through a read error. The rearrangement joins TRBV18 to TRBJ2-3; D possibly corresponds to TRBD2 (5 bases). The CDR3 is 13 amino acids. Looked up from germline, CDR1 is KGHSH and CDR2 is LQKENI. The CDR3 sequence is CASSPQKGDPQYF. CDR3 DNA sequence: TGTGCCAGCTCACCACAAAAGGGAGATCCGCAGTATTTT.